Shown below are 27 T cell receptor beta chains from a single sample sequenced in a study of Ad26.COV2.S vaccination and SARS-CoV-2 variants. Documented treatment: 15 to 20 received Ad26.COV2.S at low or high dose, single or two shots; about 5 received placebo; per-sample allocation not given. Vaccine and placebo recipients were sampled on day 63 after the first injection. The assay was immunoSEQ multiplex PCR, and TCRdb's table has in-frame clones only and misses some. The data show roughly 420,000 clones, with nearly 90% seen just once and about 2.5% held by the top ten. This sample comprised peripheral blood, obtained in a trial of Ad26.COV2.S vaccine versus placebo. The receptors here all came from a person between 18 and 65 years old who received the Ad26.COV2.S COVID-19 vaccine or a placebo.

The CDR3 spells CASSPVSGGSSGNTIYF. CDR3 nucleotide sequence: TGTGCCAGCTCACCAGTCTCGGGGGGAAGCTCTGGAAACACCATATATTTT. V usage is TRBV18 and J usage is TRBJ1-3, with a possible D match to TRBD1 (5 bases). The CDR3 totals 17 residues. The germline V gene encodes CDR1 KGHSH and CDR2 LQKENI. Trimming stripped 2 bases from V and 0 bases from J, with 14 bases between.

The chain employs TRBV5-1 and TRBJ1-1, with D unresolved. The CDR3 has 14 amino acids. Germline CDR1 SGHRS, CDR2 YFSETQ. V gave up 6 bases and J gave up 1 base, with 13 bases separating them. CDR3 protein: CASTETVGNTEAFF. CDR3 nucleotide sequence: TGCGCCAGCACCGAAACGGTGGGGAACACTGAAGCTTTCTTT.

The chain recombines TRBV6-2 or TRBV6-3 with TRBJ2-2; D is perhaps TRBD1 (5 bases). This CDR3 has 12 amino acids. Deletions cut 2 bases from V and 7 bases from J, with 5 bases between. In germline, CDR1 is MNHEY, CDR2 SVGEGT. CDR3 sequence reads: CASSYQGGELFF. The CDR3, as DNA: TGTGCCAGCAGTTACCAGGGCGGGGAGCTGTTTTTT.

The V gene is TRBV5-1, the J gene TRBJ1-3; D gene uncertain. CDR3 length: 14 amino acids. Germline V gene sequence: CDR1 SGHRS, CDR2 YFSETQ. Trimming removed 0 bases at V and 4 bases at J, with 8 bases between. DNA for the CDR3: TGCGCCAGCAGCTTGGACCCCGTGGGAAACACCATATATTTT. This translates into CASSLDPVGNTIYF.

The chain recombines TRBV29-1 with TRBJ1-1; tentatively, D is TRBD1 (6 bases). This CDR3 contains 11 residues. V was trimmed by 6 bases and J by 12 bases, leaving 17 bases between them. The germline gives CDR1 SQVTM, CDR2 ANQGSEA. CDR3 in amino acids: CSVQGEGLTFF. The DNA for the CDR3 is TGCAGCGTACAGGGAGAGGGGTTAACTTTCTTT.

The genes are TRBV24-1 and TRBJ2-7; 8 bases align to TRBD2. Germline-derived CDR1 and CDR2 are KGHDR and SFDVKD. V lost 3 bases to trimming and J lost 7 bases; unmatched junction nucleotides: 7. The CDR3 loop spans 14 amino acids. The CDR3 region is CATSDRTSPTEQYV. CDR3 DNA: TGTGCCACCAGTGATAGGACTAGCCCTACGGAGCAGTACGTC.

J is TRBJ2-5 and V is TRBV5-6; D may be TRBD1 (5 bases). This CDR3 spans 14 amino acids. The germline V gene has CDR1 SGHDT and CDR2 YYEEEE. V lost 2 bases and J lost 3, with 11 bases in between. The CDR3 loop is CASSFQGGEETQYF. Written as DNA, the CDR3 is TGTGCCAGCAGCTTCCAGGGTGGGGAAGAGACCCAGTACTTC.

This rearrangement joins TRBV5-5 to TRBJ2-5, with D unresolved. V shed 3 bases and J shed 5 bases, with 11 bases lying between them. The CDR3 is 13 amino acids. Germline CDR1 and CDR2: SGHKS and YYEKEE (reference sequence). CDR3 nucleotide sequence: TGTGCCAGCAGCTCCTACACAAAGGAGACCCAGTACTTC. Its translation: CASSSYTKETQYF.

The chain employs TRBV10-3 and TRBJ2-7, with 13 bases matching TRBD2. Germline V CDR1 and CDR2: ENHRY, SYGVKD. This CDR3 is built from 13 residues. V shed 6 bases and J 11 bases; nucleotides not matched to a gene: 7. The CDR3 region has the DNA TGTGCCATCAGCTGGACTAGCGGGAGTAATAAGTACGTC. Protein product: CAISWTSGSNKYV.

CDR3 coding DNA: TGTGCCAGCAGCGTAGACAGGGGGGAGACCCAGTACTTC. This sequence encodes CASSVDRGETQYF. The rearrangement links TRBV6-4 to TRBJ2-5; 9 nucleotides match TRBD1. Losses at the gene ends were 6 bases for V and 5 bases for J; bases not matched to a gene: 4. The CDR3 length is 13 residues. Per the germline V gene, CDR1 is MRHNA and CDR2 is SNTAGT.

This rearrangement joins TRBV5-1 to TRBJ1-3; D not certain. V gave up 6 bases and J gave up 0 bases, with 13 bases separating them. This CDR3 is built from 15 residues. The germline gives CDR1 SGHRS, CDR2 YFSETQ. CDR3 residues: CASTATGTSGNTIYF. CDR3 nucleotide sequence: TGCGCCAGCACAGCGACCGGTACCTCTGGAAACACCATATATTTT.

This clone was seen a few times. The chain carries TRBV11-2 and TRBJ2-7; 7 bases fit TRBD1. Germline values: CDR1 SGHAT, CDR2 FQNNGV. This CDR3 is 17 amino acids long. V lost 4 bases and J lost 6; bases outside the gene matches: 18. The CDR3 bases are TGTGCCAGCAGCTCGTACCGACTGACTGACAGGGTAGGCGAGCAGTACTTC. Amino acids: CASSSYRLTDRVGEQYF.

This chain links TRBV13 with TRBJ2-7; no firm D call. Trimming left V 0 bases short and J 3 bases short, with 12 bases between. This CDR3 region has 15 residues. CDR1 is PRHDT, CDR2 FYEKMQ, per germline (reference sequence). CDR3 amino acids: CASSLGRTPYYEQYF. The CDR3 coding sequence is TGTGCCAGCAGCTTAGGGCGTACCCCCTACTACGAGCAGTACTTC.

This clone appeared a single time. The chain recombines TRBV7-2 with TRBJ1-3; 8 bases map to TRBD1. The CDR3 consists of 15 residues. The junction had 12 bases not matched to a gene; V was cut back by 6 bases and J by 8 bases. The germline gives CDR1 SGHTA, CDR2 FQGNSA. In nucleotides, the CDR3 is TGTGCCAGCAGTGGGGGGCAGGGGGCCGCGGACACCATATATTTT. Translation gives CASSGGQGAADTIYF.

J is TRBJ1-2 and V is TRBV5-5; D remains ambiguous. Trimming stripped 0 bases from V and 0 bases from J, with 9 bases between. Germline V lookup: CDR1 SGHKS, CDR2 YYEKEE (reference sequence). CDR3 length: 15 residues. As DNA, the CDR3 is TGTGCCAGCAGCTTGGACTTAGGGACTAACTATGGCTACACCTTC. This encodes CASSLDLGTNYGYTF.

This chain uses TRBV10-1 with TRBJ1-6; possible D gene TRBD1, 5 bases. This CDR3 is 13 amino acids long. Trimming cost V 8 bases and J 5 bases, with 10 bases left between them. Germline-derived CDR1 and CDR2 are WNHNN and SYGVQD (reference sequence). CDR3 sequence: CASFDRDNSPLHF. The CDR3 DNA follows: TGCGCCAGCTTCGACAGAGATAATTCACCCCTCCACTTT.

This clone was detected only once. The chain combines TRBV3-1 (or the pseudogene TRBV3-2) with TRBJ2-5; 8 bases match TRBD1. The CDR3 has 16 amino acids. J gave up 5 bases and V 1 base, and 9 bases lay outside the gene matches. Germline lookup yields CDR1 LGHDT and CDR2 YNNKEL (reference sequence). CDR3 residues: CASSQGDRGMGETQYF. The CDR3 DNA is TGTGCCAGCAGCCAAGGAGACAGGGGAATGGGGGAGACCCAGTACTTC.

The V gene is TRBV13, the J gene TRBJ1-2; D unclear. V lost 5 bases, J lost 2 bases, and 21 bases lay in between. Germline values: CDR1 PRHDT, CDR2 FYEKMQ (reference sequence). The CDR3 length is 17 residues. The CDR3 sequence is CASSPRGQHSANYGYTF. CDR3 coding DNA: TGTGCCAGCAGCCCCCGTGGGCAGCATTCCGCCAACTATGGCTACACCTTC.

In this sample, this clone turned up once. The chain combines TRBV6-5 with TRBJ1-2; D remains ambiguous. The CDR3 spans 13 residues. Trimming stripped 2 bases from V and 4 bases from J, with 8 bases between. Germline CDR1 is MNHEY and CDR2 is SVGAGI. The CDR3 coding sequence is TGTGCCAGCAGTTACCGGCAGGCCTATGGCTACACCTTC. It codes for CASSYRQAYGYTF.

The V and J genes are TRBV18 and TRBJ1-5; a weak D match, TRBD1 (6 bases). Germline assignment: CDR1 KGHSH and CDR2 LQKENI. V was cut by 4 bases and J by 0 bases, with 19 bases left in between. The CDR3 contains 18 residues. The CDR3 coding sequence is TGTGCCAGCTCACGAGTATTTGCCGGGACACATAGCAATCAGCCCCAGCATTTT. This gives the protein CASSRVFAGTHSNQPQHF.

The chain joins TRBV27 to TRBJ2-7; weak D call: TRBD2 (6 bases). Germline V gene lookup returns CDR1 MNHEY and CDR2 SMNVEV (reference sequence). The germline V and J ends were trimmed by 7 bases and 0 bases, with 13 bases remaining between them. This CDR3 region has 14 residues. Written as DNA, the CDR3 is TGTGCCAGCAAGAGGGACGGGAGCTCCTACGAGCAGTACTTC. Protein: CASKRDGSSYEQYF.

This sequence joins TRBV5-1 and TRBJ1-4; D gene unclear. V gave up 0 bases and J gave up 0 bases, with 9 bases separating them. The CDR3 runs 16 residues. The germline V gene has CDR1 SGHRS and CDR2 YFSETQ. As DNA, the CDR3 is TGCGCCAGCAGCTTGGGGAGTCGTGCAACTAATGAAAAACTGTTTTTT. Its translation: CASSLGSRATNEKLFF.

This clone was observed a handful of times. The genes are TRBV4-3 and TRBJ1-4; 9 bases fit TRBD1. The length of the CDR3 is 16 residues. Germline V CDR1 and CDR2: LGHNA, YSLEER. The V segment lost 1 base and the J segment 8 bases; nucleotides outside the gene matches: 8. As DNA, the CDR3 is TGCGCCAGCAGCCAAGGTCAGGACAGGGGAGTAGAAAAACTGTTTTTT. Its protein is CASSQGQDRGVEKLFF.

V gene TRBV2 combines with J gene TRBJ1-6, with a tentative D call TRBD1 (6 bases). CDR1 is SNHLY, CDR2 FYNNEI, per germline. This CDR3 comprises 14 residues. The germline V and J ends were trimmed by 6 bases and 10 bases, with 16 bases remaining between them. The CDR3 sequence is CASSLTGSRSPLHF. CDR3 coding DNA: TGTGCCAGCAGCCTAACAGGGAGCAGGTCACCCCTCCACTTT.

The V call is TRBV7-6, the J call TRBJ1-6; possibly TRBD1 for D (5 bases). Per germline, CDR1 SGHVS and CDR2 FNYEAQ. The CDR3 totals 16 residues. Trimming removed 5 bases at V and 0 bases at J, with 11 bases between. Here the CDR3 DNA reads TGTGCCAGCAGCGAAGGGGTGAGCTCCTATAATTCACCCCTCCACTTT. Protein sequence: CASSEGVSSYNSPLHF.

The chain joins TRBV15 to TRBJ1-2; weak D call: TRBD1 (6 bases). CDR1 LNHNV and CDR2 YYDKDF come from the germline V gene (reference sequence). The CDR3 totals 13 residues. V lost 8 bases and J lost 2, with 12 bases in between. The CDR3 spells CATAWGGNYGYTF. The DNA of the CDR3 is TGTGCCACCGCCTGGGGGGGCAACTATGGCTACACCTTC.

The chain has TRBV9 and TRBJ2-1; D gene unclear. Germline V gene sequence: CDR1 SGDLS, CDR2 YYNGEE. This CDR3 has 13 amino acids. The V gene lost 4 bases and the J gene lost 10 bases, with 15 bases spanning the gap. In DNA form, the CDR3 reads TGTGCCAGCAGCCTACGGGTGGACGGCGAGCAGTTCTTC. Translation gives CASSLRVDGEQFF. The whole variable domain, remainder taken from reference TRBV9 and TRBJ2-1, is DSGVTQTPKHLITATGQRVTLRCSPRSGDLSVYWYQQSLDQGLQFLIQYYNGEERAKGNILERFSAQQFPDLHSELNLSSLELGDSALYFCASSLRVDGEQFFGPGTRLTVL.